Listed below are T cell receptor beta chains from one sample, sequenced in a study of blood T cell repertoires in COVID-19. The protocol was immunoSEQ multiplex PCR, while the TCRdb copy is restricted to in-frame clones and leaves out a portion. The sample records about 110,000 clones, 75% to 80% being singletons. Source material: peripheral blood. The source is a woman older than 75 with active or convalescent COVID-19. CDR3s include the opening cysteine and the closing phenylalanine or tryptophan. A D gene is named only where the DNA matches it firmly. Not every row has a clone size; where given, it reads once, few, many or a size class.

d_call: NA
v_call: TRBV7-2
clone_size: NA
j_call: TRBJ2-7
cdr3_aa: CASSLDDTRSYEQYF
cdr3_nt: TGTGCCAGCAGCTTAGACGACACGAGATCCTACGAGCAGTACTTC

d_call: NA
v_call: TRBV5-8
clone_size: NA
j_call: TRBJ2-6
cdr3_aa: CASSLGANSGANVLTF
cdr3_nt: TGTGCCAGCAGCTTGGGCGCAAACTCTGGGGCCAACGTCCTGACTTTC

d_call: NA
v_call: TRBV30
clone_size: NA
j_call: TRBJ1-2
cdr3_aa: CAWRSIPNYGYTF
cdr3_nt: TGTGCCTGGAGGTCAATTCCTAACTATGGCTACACCTTC

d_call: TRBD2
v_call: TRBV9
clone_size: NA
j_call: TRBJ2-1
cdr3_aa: CASSLTLAGGRDEQFF
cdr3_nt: TGTGCCAGCAGCCTAACCCTAGCGGGAGGGCGGGATGAGCAGTTCTTC

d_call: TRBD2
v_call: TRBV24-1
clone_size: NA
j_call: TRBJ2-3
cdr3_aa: CATSERAGGTDTQYF
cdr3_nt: TGTGCCACCAGTGAGCGAGCGGGAGGGACAGATACGCAGTATTTT

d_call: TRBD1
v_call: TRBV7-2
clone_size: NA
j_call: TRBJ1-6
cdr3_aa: CASSRTGGSPLHF
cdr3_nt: TGTGCCAGCAGTCGGACAGGGGGCTCACCCCTCCACTTT

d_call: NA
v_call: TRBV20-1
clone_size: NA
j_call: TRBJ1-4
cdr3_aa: CSASGAEATNEKLFF
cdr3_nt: TGCAGTGCTAGTGGGGCGGAGGCAACTAATGAAAAACTGTTTTTT

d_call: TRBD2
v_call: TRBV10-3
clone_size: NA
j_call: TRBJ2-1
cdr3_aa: CAISEYRTSVRHEQFF
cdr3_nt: TGTGCCATCAGTGAATATCGGACTAGCGTTCGGCATGAGCAGTTCTTC

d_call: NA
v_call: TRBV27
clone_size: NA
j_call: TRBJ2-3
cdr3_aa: CASSFGVRGTDTQYF
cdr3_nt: TGTGCCAGCAGTTTCGGGGTTAGGGGCACAGATACGCAGTATTTT

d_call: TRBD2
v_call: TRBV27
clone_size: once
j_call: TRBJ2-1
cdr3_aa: CASRLAGGGNEQFF
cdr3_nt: TGTGCCAGCAGGCTAGCGGGAGGGGGGAATGAGCAGTTCTTC

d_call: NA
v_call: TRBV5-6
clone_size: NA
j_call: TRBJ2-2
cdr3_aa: CASSWQGLGATGELFF
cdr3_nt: TGTGCCAGCAGTTGGCAGGGGCTCGGGGCCACCGGGGAGCTGTTTTTT

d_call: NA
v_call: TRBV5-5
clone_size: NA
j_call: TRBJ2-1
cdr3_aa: CASSLADSYNEQFF
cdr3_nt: TGTGCCAGCAGCTTGGCAGATTCCTACAATGAGCAGTTCTTC

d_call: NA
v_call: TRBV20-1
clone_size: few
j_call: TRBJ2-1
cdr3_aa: CSADYYNEQFF
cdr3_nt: TGCAGTGCTGACTACTACAATGAGCAGTTCTTC

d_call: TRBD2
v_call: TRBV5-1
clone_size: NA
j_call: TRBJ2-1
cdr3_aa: CASSLTSGLYNEQFF
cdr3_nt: TGCGCCAGCAGCCTGACTAGCGGGCTATACAATGAGCAGTTCTTC

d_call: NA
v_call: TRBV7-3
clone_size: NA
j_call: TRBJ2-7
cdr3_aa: CASSRGPGDEQYF
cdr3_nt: TGTGCCAGCAGCCGGGGACCAGGGGACGAGCAGTACTTC

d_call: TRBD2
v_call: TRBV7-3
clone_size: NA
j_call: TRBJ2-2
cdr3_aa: CASSPSGPNTGELFF
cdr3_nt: TGTGCCAGCAGCCCTAGCGGTCCGAACACCGGGGAGCTGTTTTTT

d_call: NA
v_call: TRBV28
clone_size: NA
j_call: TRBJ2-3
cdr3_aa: CASSLLRRRDTDTQYF
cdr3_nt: TGTGCCAGCAGTTTATTGAGGCGGAGGGACACAGATACGCAGTATTTT

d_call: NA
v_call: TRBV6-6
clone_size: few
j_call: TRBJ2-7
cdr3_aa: CASSPRGSYEQYF
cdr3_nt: TGTGCCAGCAGTCCCAGGGGATCCTACGAGCAGTACTTC

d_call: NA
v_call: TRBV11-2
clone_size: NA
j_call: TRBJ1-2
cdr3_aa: CASSLSPGTPHGYTF
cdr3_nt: TGTGCCAGCAGCCTCAGTCCAGGGACACCTCATGGCTACACCTTC

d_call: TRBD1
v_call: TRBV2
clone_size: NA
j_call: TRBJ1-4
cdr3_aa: CASRTTGASNEKLFF
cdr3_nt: TGTGCCAGCAGAACCACAGGGGCGTCGAATGAAAAACTGTTTTTT

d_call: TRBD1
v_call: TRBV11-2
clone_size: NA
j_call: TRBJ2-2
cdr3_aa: CASSMDRGRELFF
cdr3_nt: TGTGCCAGCAGCATGGACAGGGGCCGGGAGCTGTTTTTT

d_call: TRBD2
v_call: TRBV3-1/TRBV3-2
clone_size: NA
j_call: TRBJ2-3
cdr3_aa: CASSRRLAELYF
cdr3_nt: TGTGCCAGCAGCCGACGACTAGCGGAGTTGTATTTT

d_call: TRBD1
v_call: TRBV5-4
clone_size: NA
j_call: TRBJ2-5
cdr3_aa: CASSPRDRGRGETQYF
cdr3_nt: TGTGCCAGCAGTCCTCGGGACAGGGGGCGCGGAGAGACCCAGTACTTC

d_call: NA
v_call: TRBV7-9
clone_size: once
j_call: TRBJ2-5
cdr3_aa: CASSLGTSWGSYQETQYF
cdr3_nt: TGTGCCAGCAGCTTGGGGACAAGTTGGGGGTCGTACCAAGAGACCCAGTACTTC

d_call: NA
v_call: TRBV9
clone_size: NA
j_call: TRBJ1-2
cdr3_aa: CASSPSTGEYGYTF
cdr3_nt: TGTGCCAGCAGCCCCTCGACAGGTGAATATGGCTACACCTTC

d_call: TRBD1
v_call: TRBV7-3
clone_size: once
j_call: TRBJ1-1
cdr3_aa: CASSFGSGQVYGEAFF
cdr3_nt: TGTGCCAGCAGCTTTGGGAGCGGACAGGTGTACGGTGAAGCTTTCTTT

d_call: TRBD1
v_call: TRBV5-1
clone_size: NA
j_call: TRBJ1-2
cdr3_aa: CASSIRDSDYGYTF
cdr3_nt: TGCGCCAGCAGCATACGGGACAGTGACTATGGCTACACCTTC

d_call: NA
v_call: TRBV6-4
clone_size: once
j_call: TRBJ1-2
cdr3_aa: CASIPGGFRGYTF
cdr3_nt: TGTGCCAGCATTCCCGGCGGGTTTAGAGGCTACACCTTC